This T cell receptor (beta chain) was sequenced for a study of shared clonotypes between healthy human individuals. The study, taken as a whole, reports: Sampling involved blood alone; tissue repertoires likely differ.

Remarks on this clone: What it binds is unknown.

Deep-level assay runs were performed. The table came from immunoSEQ multiplex PCR; TCRdb's copy has only in-frame clones and leaves some out. Among roughly 500,000 clones listed, roughly 80% were seen once. Germline V gene lookup returns CDR1 LGHNA and CDR2 YSLEER. The CDR3 runs to 19 residues. J lost 6 bases, V lost 2 bases, and 15 bases had no gene match. The V and J genes are TRBV4-3 and TRBJ2-3, with 12 bases fitting TRBD2. The source material was PBMCs. The TCR sequence derives from a woman between 35 and 50 years old in good health. Some clones in this sample may be carry-over from other donors' samples. The CDR3 protein is CASSQRGGATSGRWDTQYF. The CDR3 DNA follows: TGCGCCAGCAGCCAAAGGGGGGGGGCGACTAGCGGGAGATGGGATACGCAGTATTTT.